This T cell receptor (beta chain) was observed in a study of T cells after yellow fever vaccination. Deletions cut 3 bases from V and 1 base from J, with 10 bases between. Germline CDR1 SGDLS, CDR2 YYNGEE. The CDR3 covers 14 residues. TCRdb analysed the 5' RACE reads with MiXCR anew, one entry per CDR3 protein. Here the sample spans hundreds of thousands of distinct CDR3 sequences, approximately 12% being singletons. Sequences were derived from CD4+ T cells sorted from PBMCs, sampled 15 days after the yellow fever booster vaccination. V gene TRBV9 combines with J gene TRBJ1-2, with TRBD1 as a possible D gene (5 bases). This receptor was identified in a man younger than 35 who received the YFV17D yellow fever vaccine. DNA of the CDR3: TGTGCCAGCAGCGCCACACAGGATAACTATGGCTACACCTTC. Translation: CASSATQDNYGYTF.